This T cell receptor beta chain was retrieved from a study of T cells in women clearing cervical HPV infection. Regarding the study as a whole: Unknown T-cell numbers per sample may underlie the richness differences. Repertoire richness, not evenness, was significantly elevated in CIN3+ cases versus controls.

As concerns this clone: No antigen is known for it. The read ends 3 residues before the CDR3 terminus; that terminus is restored from the germline J gene.

With 6 bases removed from V and 3 bases from J, the gap between germline ends came to 12 bases. CDR1 and CDR2 (germline): DFQATT, SNEGSKA (reference sequence). The CDR3 is made up of 13 amino acids. Assay: immunoSEQ multiplex PCR; the TCRdb copy retains only in-frame clones and omits some. The sample table includes about 22,000 clones. Prevalent HPV16 infections were excluded; only incident single HPV16 infections included. The chain has TRBV20-1 and TRBJ2-1; the D is unclear. The source material was blood buffy coat. The clonotype was recovered from a woman between 18 and 70 years old with a cervical HPV16 infection that either progressed to CIN3+ or cleared (not recorded which). CDR3 region: CSALSTYYNEQFF. CDR3 bases read: TGCAGTGCCCTCTCGACATACTACAATGAG.